The present entry profiles one T cell receptor (beta chain) with its context. The antigen remains unidentified. The source of the sample is a study of radiotherapy plus CTLA-4 blockade in lung cancer. Study findings and constraints: Strongest reported response predictors: early blood clone changes and post-radiation interferon-beta.

Sequencing was performed with immunoSEQ multiplex PCR; in TCRdb, only in-frame clones are kept and a portion is missing. The table includes some 30,000 clones, roughly 77% detected once. In germline, CDR1 is SGHAT, CDR2 FQNNGV. V shed 4 bases, J shed 3 bases, and the junction held 5 bases outside the gene matches. The CDR3 runs to 16 residues. The sequenced sample was peripheral blood, obtained from a patient treated with radiotherapy plus ipilimumab. The sequence derives from a human donor with non-small cell lung cancer that progressed on radiotherapy plus ipilimumab. This chain links TRBV11-2 with TRBJ2-2, with 10 positions matching TRBD1. CDR3: CASSSGTGVDTGELFF. DNA of the CDR3: TGTGCCAGCAGCTCCGGGACAGGGGTAGACACCGGGGAGCTGTTTTTT.